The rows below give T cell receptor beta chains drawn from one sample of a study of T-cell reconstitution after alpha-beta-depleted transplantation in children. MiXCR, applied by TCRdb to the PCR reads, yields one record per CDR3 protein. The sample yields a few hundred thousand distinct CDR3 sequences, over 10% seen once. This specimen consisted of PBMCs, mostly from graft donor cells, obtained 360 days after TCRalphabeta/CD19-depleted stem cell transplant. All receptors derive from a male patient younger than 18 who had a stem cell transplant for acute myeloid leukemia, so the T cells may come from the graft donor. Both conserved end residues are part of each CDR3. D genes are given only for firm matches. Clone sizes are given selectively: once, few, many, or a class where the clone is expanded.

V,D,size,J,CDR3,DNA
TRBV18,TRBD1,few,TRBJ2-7,CASSPLGQGAIEQYF,TGTGCCAGCTCCCCCTTGGGACAGGGGGCTATCGAGCAGTACTTC
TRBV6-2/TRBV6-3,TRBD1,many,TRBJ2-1,CASSYLGQGTISYNEQFF,TGTGCCAGCAGTTATCTGGGACAGGGAACCATATCCTACAATGAGCAGTTCTTC
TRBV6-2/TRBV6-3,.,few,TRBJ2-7,CASSYVGAQGYEQYF,TGTGCCAGCAGTTACGTGGGGGCCCAAGGCTACGAGCAGTACTTC
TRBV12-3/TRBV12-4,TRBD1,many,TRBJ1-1,CASSSLYRGFGAFF,TGTGCCAGCAGTTCCCTCTACAGGGGTTTTGGAGCTTTCTTT
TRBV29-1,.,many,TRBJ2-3,CSVLRGTDTQYF,TGCAGCGTTCTTCGGGGTACAGATACGCAGTATTTT
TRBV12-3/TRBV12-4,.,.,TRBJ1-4,CASRRAKGEKLFF,TGTGCCAGCCGGCGGGCGAAAGGGGAAAAACTGTTTTTT
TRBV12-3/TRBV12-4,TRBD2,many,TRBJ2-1,CASSFGRLAGRRDEQFF,TGTGCCAGCAGTTTCGGAAGGCTAGCGGGAAGGAGGGATGAGCAGTTCTTC
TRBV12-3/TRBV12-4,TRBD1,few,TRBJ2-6,CASLDRNGVGSGANVLTF,TGTGCCAGCCTGGACAGGAATGGTGTGGGCTCTGGGGCCAACGTCCTGACTTTC
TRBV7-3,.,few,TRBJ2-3,CASSLDRRGIDTQYF,TGTGCCAGCAGCTTAGACCGCAGGGGAATAGATACGCAGTATTTT
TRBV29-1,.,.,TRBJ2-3,CSVWDRTGSYTDTQYF,TGCAGCGTTTGGGACAGAACCGGGAGCTACACAGATACGCAGTATTTT
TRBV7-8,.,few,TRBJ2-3,CASSLVWDGATDTQYF,TGTGCCAGCAGCTTAGTGTGGGACGGAGCCACAGATACGCAGTATTTT
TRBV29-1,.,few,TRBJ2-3,CSLRTGRTTDTQYF,TGCAGCCTAAGGACGGGACGGACCACAGATACGCAGTATTTT
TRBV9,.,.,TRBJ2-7,CASSVVPGRGEQYF,TGTGCCAGCAGCGTAGTTCCAGGAAGGGGGGAGCAGTACTTC
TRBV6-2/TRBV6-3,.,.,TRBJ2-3,CASRRGLDTQYF,TGTGCCAGCAGACGCGGATTGGATACGCAGTATTTT
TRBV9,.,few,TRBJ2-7,CASSGRGPVYEQYF,TGTGCCAGCAGCGGGCGGGGTCCCGTCTACGAGCAGTACTTC
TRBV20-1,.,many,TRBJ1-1,CSAGGAIITEAFF,TGCAGTGCTGGGGGGGCCATCATCACTGAAGCTTTCTTT
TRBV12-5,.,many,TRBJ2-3,CASGLGDITDTQYF,TGTGCTAGTGGTTTAGGGGATATCACAGATACGCAGTATTTT
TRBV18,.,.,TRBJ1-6,CASSPKESQGGLHF,TGTGCCAGCTCACCAAAAGAGAGCCAGGGAGGCCTCCACTTT
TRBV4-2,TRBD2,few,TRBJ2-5,CASSQDLRPLAGRQETQYF,TGTGCCAGCAGCCAAGATCTCAGGCCCCTAGCGGGTAGACAAGAGACCCAGTACTTC
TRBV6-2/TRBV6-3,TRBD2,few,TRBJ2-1,CASGPLGLAGVHEQFF,TGTGCCAGCGGTCCACTGGGACTAGCGGGAGTCCATGAGCAGTTCTTC
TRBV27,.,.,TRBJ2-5,CASSRLSQETQYF,TGTGCCAGCAGTCGCCTCTCCCAAGAGACCCAGTACTTC
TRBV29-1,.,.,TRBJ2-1,CSVEGGKGSYNEQFF,TGCAGCGTTGAAGGAGGGAAGGGCTCCTACAATGAGCAGTTCTTC
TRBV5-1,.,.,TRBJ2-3,CASSFLLGREDTQYF,TGCGCCAGCAGCTTCTTGTTGGGAAGGGAAGATACGCAGTATTTT
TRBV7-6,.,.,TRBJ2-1,CASSLTDSSYNEQFF,TGTGCCAGCAGCTTGACCGACAGCTCCTACAATGAGCAGTTCTTC
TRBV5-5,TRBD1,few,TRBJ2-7,CASSLGWDRDYEQYF,TGTGCCAGCAGCTTGGGGTGGGACAGGGACTACGAGCAGTACTTC
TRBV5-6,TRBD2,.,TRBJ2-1,CASSFVIAGRYEQFF,TGTGCCAGCAGCTTCGTAATAGCGGGAAGGTATGAGCAGTTCTTC
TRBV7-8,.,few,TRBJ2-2,CASSPVWVTGELFF,TGTGCCAGCAGCCCCGTGTGGGTTACCGGGGAGCTGTTTTTT
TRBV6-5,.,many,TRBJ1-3,CASSYGPGSSGNTIYF,TGTGCCAGCAGTTACGGGCCAGGGTCCTCTGGAAACACCATATATTTT
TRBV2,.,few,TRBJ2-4,CASTGRIAKNIQYF,TGTGCCAGCACCGGCCGGATAGCCAAAAACATTCAGTACTTC
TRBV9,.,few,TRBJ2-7,CASSSRSGLSYEQYF,TGTGCCAGCAGCTCCCGTTCTGGTCTGTCCTACGAGCAGTACTTC
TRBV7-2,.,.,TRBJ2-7,CASSLAPLTYEQYF,TGTGCCAGCAGCTTAGCCCCGTTGACCTACGAGCAGTACTTC
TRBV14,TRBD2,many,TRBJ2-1,CASSQEPSGLYNEQFF,TGTGCCAGCAGCCAAGAGCCTAGCGGATTGTACAATGAGCAGTTCTTC
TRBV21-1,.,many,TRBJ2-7,CASSKCAEGENEQYF,TGTGCCAGCAGCAAATGCGCTGAGGGGGAAAACGAGCAGTACTTC
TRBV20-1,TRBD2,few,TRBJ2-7,CSAMSPSGSSYEQYF,TGCAGTGCCATGTCACCTAGCGGGAGTTCCTACGAGCAGTACTTC
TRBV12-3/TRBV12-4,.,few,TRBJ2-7,CASTQRKNYEQYF,TGTGCCAGCACTCAGCGGAAAAACTACGAGCAGTACTTC
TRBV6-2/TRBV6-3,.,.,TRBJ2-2,CASNTARAATLYTGELFF,TGTGCCAGCAATACCGCCCGGGCAGCGACCCTCTACACCGGGGAGCTGTTTTTT
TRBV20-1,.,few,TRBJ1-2,CSAREASDGYTF,TGCAGTGCTAGAGAGGCTTCCGATGGCTACACCTTC
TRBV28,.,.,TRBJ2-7,CASSPLSPQGPYEQYF,TGTGCCAGCAGTCCCCTCAGCCCGCAGGGCCCCTACGAGCAGTACTTC
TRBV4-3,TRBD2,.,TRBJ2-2,CASSQDLAGGANTGELFF,TGCGCCAGCAGCCAAGACCTAGCGGGAGGGGCGAACACCGGGGAGCTGTTTTTT
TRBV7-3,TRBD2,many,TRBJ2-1,CASSLTVSGSGVF,TGTGCCAGCAGCTTAACAGTCAGCGGGAGTGGAGTCTTC
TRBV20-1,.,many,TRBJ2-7,CSAHDRFYEQYF,TGCAGTGCCCACGACAGATTCTACGAGCAGTACTTC
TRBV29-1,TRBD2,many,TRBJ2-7,CSVLTSGPPYEQYF,TGCAGCGTCCTCACTAGCGGGCCACCCTACGAGCAGTACTTC
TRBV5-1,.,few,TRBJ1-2,CASSSDGNYGYTF,TGCGCCAGCAGCTCCGACGGAAACTATGGCTACACCTTC
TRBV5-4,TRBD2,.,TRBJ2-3,CASRSGRARDTQYF,TGTGCCAGCCGAAGCGGGAGGGCCCGGGATACGCAGTATTTT
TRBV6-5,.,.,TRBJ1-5,CASSSTPYSNQPQHF,TGTGCCAGCAGTTCGACTCCATATAGCAATCAGCCCCAGCATTTT